The 13 T cell receptor beta chains listed next were all sequenced from one sample in a study of identical twins. TCRdb ran MiXCR on the 5' RACE reads and lists one entry per CDR3 protein. The sample consists of about 1.7 million distinct CDR3 sequences, more than 30% of them appearing once. The specimen sequenced was cord blood. These receptors were collected from a newborn girl in good health.

This clonotype occurred a few times. The J gene is TRBJ1-2, the V gene TRBV5-1; a weak D match, TRBD1 (5 bases). Germline V gene sequence: CDR1 SGHRS, CDR2 YFSETQ. Trimming shortened V by 4 bases and J by 4 bases, and 14 bases separated the two germline ends. CDR3 length: 14 amino acids. CDR3 sequence (DNA): TGCGCCAGCAGCCCTACACAGGAGGGCTATGGCTACACCTTC. Its translation: CASSPTQEGYGYTF.

V is TRBV24-1 and J is TRBJ2-6; no definite D call. This CDR3 has 14 amino acids. Per germline, CDR1 KGHDR and CDR2 SFDVKD. V was cut by 6 bases and J by 4 bases, with 9 bases left in between. The CDR3 loop reads CATSPSDGANVLTF. In DNA, the CDR3 is TGTGCCACCAGTCCCTCTGACGGGGCCAACGTCCTGACTTTC.

This clonotype was seen a handful of times. The CDR3 spells CSASTAQGGDTQYF. The CDR3 DNA reads TGCAGTGCTAGCACCGCACAGGGGGGGGATACGCAGTATTTT. The chain employs TRBV20-1 and TRBJ2-3; weak D call: TRBD1 (8 bases). The CDR3 runs 14 residues. Trimming shortened V by 3 bases and J by 6 bases, and 16 bases separated the two germline ends. Germline V lookup: CDR1 DFQATT, CDR2 SNEGSKA (reference sequence).

The J gene is TRBJ1-3, the V gene TRBV12-3 or TRBV12-4; D gene unclear. This CDR3 contains 15 residues. Trimming cost V 3 bases and J 0 bases, with 9 bases left between them. The CDR3 nucleotides are TGTGCCAGCAGTTTGTACAGTAGCTCTGGAAACACCATATATTTT. This codes for CASSLYSSSGNTIYF.

This clonotype was counted a few times. The V and J genes are TRBV12-3 or TRBV12-4 and TRBJ1-1, with TRBD1 as a possible D gene (5 bases). V was pared by 6 bases and J by 1 base, with 15 bases between. The CDR3 runs to 15 residues. This chain's CDR3 is CASRPPGIGNTEAFF. The CDR3 DNA is TGTGCCAGCAGACCCCCAGGGATTGGGAACACTGAAGCTTTCTTT.

This clonotype occurred many times. V gene TRBV20-1 combines with J gene TRBJ2-7; a weak D match, TRBD2 (5 bases). The CDR3 consists of 13 residues. Germline values: CDR1 DFQATT, CDR2 SNEGSKA (reference sequence). Between the trimmed V and J ends, which lost 7 bases and 0 bases, there was a span of 13 bases. The CDR3 DNA sequence: TGCAGTGTGAGAGGGTGGAGCTCCTACGAGCAGTACTTC. It translates to CSVRGWSSYEQYF.

V gene TRBV12-3 or TRBV12-4 combines with J gene TRBJ2-1; D gene ambiguous. This CDR3 spans 15 amino acids. V gave up 1 base and J gave up 6 bases, with 13 bases separating them. DNA of the CDR3: TGTGCCAGCAGTTTAGGCCGGCAATGGGGCAATGAGCAGTTCTTC. Its translation is CASSLGRQWGNEQFF.

As for this clonotype: A much larger clone lies a single base off, so this may be a read error. The chain recombines TRBV12-3 or TRBV12-4 with TRBJ1-2; 10 bases are shared with TRBD1. The CDR3 consists of 15 residues. The chain's CDR3 is CTSSLRRQGAYGYTF. The CDR3 coding sequence is TGTACCAGCAGTTTAAGGCGACAGGGGGCATATGGCTACACCTTC.

The V call is TRBV6-6, the J call TRBJ2-4; 7 positions match TRBD1. CDR1 is MNHNY and CDR2 is SVGAGI in the germline V gene (reference sequence). The CDR3 is 16 residues long. Losses at the gene ends were 5 bases for V and 0 bases for J; bases not matched to a gene: 7. CDR3 sequence reads: CASSGQVPPAKNIQYF. The CDR3 DNA is TGTGCCAGCAGTGGACAGGTTCCCCCAGCCAAAAACATTCAGTACTTC.

This clonotype was found a few times. V usage is TRBV14 and J usage is TRBJ1-2; D not resolved. Trimming left V 0 bases short and J 7 bases short, with 15 bases between. Germline V gene data show CDR1 as SGHDN and CDR2 as FVKESK. This CDR3 comprises 15 residues. The CDR3 loop is CASSQDNRASGGYTF. The CDR3 DNA follows: TGTGCCAGCAGCCAAGATAATCGAGCCTCGGGTGGCTACACCTTC.

The sample holds a few counts of this clonotype. This CDR3 is CASSYRPGRRTYNSPLHF. The CDR3 DNA reads as TGTGCCAGCAGTTACAGGCCGGGGCGGAGGACCTATAATTCACCCCTCCACTTT. This chain connects TRBV6-5 to TRBJ1-6; TRBD1 is a possible D gene (5 bases). V was pared by 2 bases and J by 2 bases, with 16 bases between. Germline V CDR1 and CDR2: MNHEY, SVGAGI. The CDR3 totals 18 residues.

This clonotype was seen more than once but under ten times. The rearrangement joins TRBV29-1 to TRBJ2-1; D could derive from TRBD1 or TRBD2 (5 bases each). The V and J ends lost 5 bases and 8 bases respectively, with 13 bases between them. This CDR3 has 12 amino acids. Germline CDR1 reads SQVTM; CDR2 reads ANQGSEA. The CDR3 DNA sequence: TGCAGCGTTCAAAGTAGGGGAGATGAGCAGTTCTTC. Translating gives CSVQSRGDEQFF.

The chain has TRBV20-1 and TRBJ2-1, with TRBD2 as a possible D gene (5 bases). CDR1 is DFQATT, CDR2 SNEGSKA, per germline (reference sequence). This CDR3 region has 12 residues. Trimming took 3 bases from V and 13 from J, leaving 16 bases between them. The CDR3 is CSASSSRETQFF. Written as DNA, the CDR3 is TGCAGTGCTAGCAGCTCGAGGGAGACCCAGTTCTTC.